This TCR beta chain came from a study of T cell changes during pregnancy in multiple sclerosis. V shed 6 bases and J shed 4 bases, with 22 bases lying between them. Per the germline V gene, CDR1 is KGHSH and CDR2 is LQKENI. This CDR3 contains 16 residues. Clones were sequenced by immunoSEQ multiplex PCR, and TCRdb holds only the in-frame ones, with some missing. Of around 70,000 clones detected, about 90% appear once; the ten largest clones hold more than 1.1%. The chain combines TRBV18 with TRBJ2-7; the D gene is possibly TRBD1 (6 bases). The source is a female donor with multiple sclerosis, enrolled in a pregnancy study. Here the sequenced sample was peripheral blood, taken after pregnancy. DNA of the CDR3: TGTGCCAGCTCTCGCAGTAGGGGGTCGACACAATACGAGCAGTACTTC. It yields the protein CASSRSRGSTQYEQYF.